This T cell receptor beta chain originates from a study of blood T cells in healthy people across ages. Through a sample-barcoded 5' primer and a J-beta primer mix, a second PCR was run for roughly 6 to 12 cycles. TCRdb reprocessed the 5' RACE reads with MiXCR, giving one entry per CDR3 protein. The data contain 1.2 million to 1.5 million distinct CDR3 sequences, approximately 40% of them singletons. Germline CDR1 DFQATT, CDR2 SNEGSKA (reference sequence). V lost 2 bases, J lost 6 bases, and 10 bases lay in between. This CDR3 has 12 amino acids. The rearrangement uses TRBV20-1 and TRBJ1-2; D is undetermined. Sequenced: blood. The origin of this receptor is a woman in her late teens or twenties in good health. The CDR3 nucleotides are TGCAGTGCTAGAAAATCATGGGATGGCTACACCTTC. Protein sequence: CSARKSWDGYTF.